Presented here are 13 T cell receptor beta chains from one specimen sequenced in a study of shared clonotypes between healthy human individuals. The protocol was immunoSEQ multiplex PCR, while the TCRdb copy is restricted to in-frame clones and leaves out a portion. The sample contains more than 400,000 clones, approximately 84% of which appear only once. The specimen sequenced was PBMCs. These receptors were taken from a woman in her thirties or forties in good health. Some clones in this sample may be carry-over from other donors' samples.

The chain recombines TRBV14 with TRBJ2-7; tentative D call: TRBD2 (7 bases). Germline assignment: CDR1 SGHDN and CDR2 FVKESK. V lost 6 bases, J lost 6 bases, and 21 bases lay in between. The CDR3 extends over 15 amino acids. The CDR3, as DNA: TGTGCCAGCAGGAGTACGGGGGAGGGGGTCCCCGAGCAGTACTTC. This encodes CASRSTGEGVPEQYF.

Worth noting for this clone: One base separates it from a far larger clone, so it is likely a read error. Because the CDR3's place on the DNA is in doubt, the DNA is left out and the CDR3 is given as listed by TCRdb. The CDR3 protein is CSVGFGAQGQLF. The J gene is TRBJ2-1, the V gene TRBV29-1; the table's D call, TRBD1, has no DNA check behind it. The germline V gene encodes CDR1 SQVTM and CDR2 ANQGSEA. 12 amino acids form the CDR3, both terminal residues included.

The CDR3: CASSYLSGFIQYF. CDR3 DNA: TGTGCCAGCAGTTACCTTTCCGGGTTCATACAGTACTTC. The rearrangement links TRBV6-6 to TRBJ2-7; D is uncertain. The length of the CDR3 is 13 residues. V was shortened by 2 bases and J by 10 bases, with 15 bases between the two germline ends. Germline V gives CDR1 MNHNY, CDR2 SVGAGI (reference sequence).

CDR3 DNA: TGTGCCAGCTCACCACCGGGACTAGCGGGAGAGGAAGAGCAGTTCTTC. Protein: CASSPPGLAGEEEQFF. The V gene is TRBV18, the J gene TRBJ2-1; 14 bases align to TRBD2. Germline CDR1 reads KGHSH; CDR2 reads LQKENI. The V and J ends lost 0 bases and 10 bases, in that order; junction bases with no gene match: 5. This CDR3 is 16 amino acids long. The entire variable domain, with the rest obtained from reference TRBV18 and TRBJ2-1, is as follows: NAGVMQNPRHLVRRRGQEARLRCSPMKGHSHVYWYRQLPEEGLKFMVYLQKENIIDESGMPKERFSAEFPKEGPSILRIQQVVRGDSAAYFCASSPPGLAGEEEQFFGPGTRLTVL.

As for this clone: A much larger clone differs by one base, so this may be a read error. The sample contains more than one DNA sequence encoding this CDR3. The J gene is TRBJ1-1, the V gene TRBV6-1, with a weak D call TRBD1 (5 bases). CDR1 and CDR2 (germline): MNHNS, SASEGT. This CDR3 has 15 amino acids. Trimming took off 2 bases at V and 5 bases at J, with 15 bases between the two ends. In DNA form, the CDR3 reads TGTGCCAGCAGTGAACGGGGGGTCGGTGGGACTGAAGCTTTCTTT. Its protein product is CASSERGVGGTEAFF.

The sample holds many counts of this clone. CDR3 residues: CASHLVGQGDNEQFF. The CDR3 nucleotides are TGTGCCAGCCATTTGGTAGGACAGGGAGACAATGAGCAGTTCTTC. J is TRBJ2-1 and V is TRBV2, with 8 bases aligning to TRBD1. The CDR3 sequence is 15 residues long. Germline CDR1 and CDR2: SNHLY and FYNNEI. J gave up 5 bases and V 8 bases, and 11 bases lay outside the gene matches. The full variable domain, its missing parts supplied by reference TRBV2 and TRBJ2-1, is EPEVTQTPSHQVTQMGQEVILRCVPISNHLYFYWYRQILGQKVEFLVSFYNNEISEKSEIFDDQFSVERPDGSNFTLKIRSTKLEDSAMYFCASHLVGQGDNEQFFGPGTRLTVL.

On this clone itself: With only one base between it and a far larger clone, this is likely a read error. This chain connects TRBV5-4 to TRBJ1-1; D possibly corresponds to TRBD1 (5 bases). This CDR3 is 17 amino acids long. Looked up from germline, CDR1 is SGHNT and CDR2 is YYREEE (reference sequence). V was clipped by 6 bases and J by 1 base, with 22 bases between them. The CDR3 nucleotides are TGTGCCAGCACCTACACCATCGTAGACAGTTGGAACACTGAAGCTTTCTTT. It codes for CASTYTIVDSWNTEAFF. The full variable domain, its missing parts supplied by reference TRBV5-4 and TRBJ1-1, is ETGVTQSPTHLIKTRGQQVTLRCSSQSGHNTVSWYQQALGQGPQFIFQYYREEENGRGNFPPRFSGLQFPNYSSELNVNALELDDSALYLCASTYTIVDSWNTEAFFGQGTRLTVV.

This chain's CDR3 is CASSAGPNTEAFF. Written as DNA, the CDR3 is TGCGCCAGCAGCGCGGGACCGAACACTGAAGCTTTCTTT. The chain uses TRBV5-1 and TRBJ1-1; maybe TRBD1 (5 bases). Germline CDR1 reads SGHRS; CDR2 reads YFSETQ. The length of the CDR3 is 13 residues. Deletions cut 4 bases from V and 1 base from J, with 8 bases between.

About this clone itself: A far larger clone lies a single base away; this is likely a read error. V and J are TRBV28 and TRBJ1-4; D not resolved. This CDR3 spans 13 amino acids. Germline V gives CDR1 MDHEN, CDR2 SYDVKM. This CDR3 is CACMATINEKLLF. As DNA, the CDR3 is TGTGCCTGTATGGCGACAATCAATGAAAAACTGCTTTTT.

This sequence joins TRBV6-5 and TRBJ1-3, with D perhaps TRBD1 (5 bases). V was pared by 6 bases and J by 2 bases, with 14 bases between. CDR1 and CDR2 from the germline V gene are MNHEY and SVGAGI. The CDR3 sequence is 15 residues long. CDR3 loop: CASRFNGGPGNTIYF. CDR3 bases: TGTGCCAGCAGGTTCAATGGGGGTCCTGGAAACACCATATATTTT.

To note about this clone: A far larger clone differs by one base, so this is likely a read error. This specimen includes other DNA sequences encoding the same CDR3. The chain has TRBV4-2 and TRBJ2-1; 8 bases map to TRBD2. The CDR3 extends over 16 amino acids. The V gene's germline CDR1 is LGHNA and CDR2 YNFKEQ. The CDR3 is CASSQEVAGSYNEQFF. CDR3 DNA sequence: TGTGCCAGTAGCCAAGAAGTAGCGGGATCCTACAATGAGCAGTTCTTC.

To note about this clone: It differs at one base from a far larger clone, so likely a read error. The sample contains more than one DNA sequence encoding this CDR3. The rearrangement joins TRBV7-2 to TRBJ1-3; 10 bases are shared with TRBD1. This CDR3 contains 17 residues. The germline V gene has CDR1 SGHTA and CDR2 FQGNSA. V shed 5 bases, J shed 4 bases, and the junction held 11 bases outside the gene matches. Here the CDR3 reads CASSARQGALSGNTIYF. The CDR3 DNA reads TGTGCCAGCAGCGCCCGACAGGGGGCTCTCTCCGGAAACACCATATATTTT. Full variable domain (missing parts from reference TRBV7-2 and TRBJ1-3): GAGVSQSPSNKVTEKGKDVELRCDPISGHTALYWYRQSLGQGLEFLIYFQGNSAPDKSGLPSDRFSAERTGGSVSTLTIQRTQQEDSAVYLCASSARQGALSGNTIYFGEGSWLTVV.

V and J are TRBV7-9 and TRBJ2-3; 9 bases map to TRBD2. V lost 5 bases to trimming and J lost 5 bases; unmatched junction nucleotides: 5. The CDR3 contains 14 residues. CDR1 is SEHNR and CDR2 is FQNEAQ in the germline V gene (reference sequence). As DNA, the CDR3 is TGTGCCAGCAGCCGGGCGGGAGGGGAAGATACGCAGTATTTT. Translation: CASSRAGGEDTQYF.